This TCR beta chain was retrieved from a study of T cell changes during pregnancy in multiple sclerosis (dated by TCRdb to between 2017 and 2020). Study-wide context: In women with multiple sclerosis, the researchers looked at how the T cell repertoire shifted as pregnancy progressed.

On this clone itself: Its antigen is not yet known. No much larger clone exists at a distance of one base, and base qualities are not known.

Including cysteine and phenylalanine, the CDR3 has 12 amino acids. Only the CDR3 DNA is retained, 36 bases long and in frame from the first base. Relative to germline, V is 6 bases shorter and J is 4 bases shorter, with 9 bases between their ends. The CDR1 and CDR2 encoded by the germline V gene (reference sequence) are MNHNY and SVGAGI. Receptor amplification or capture employed the immunoSEQ multiplex PCR assay. TCRdb's version of the immuneACCESS table is confined to in-frame rearrangements and falls short of the full clone set. An unresolved V gene accounts for under half of the shortfall where checked; the remainder is of unknown origin. Counted in this sample were 75,000 to 95,000 clones; around 93% of them appeared once. Of the sample, approximately 0.99% falls within the top ten clones.

In this chain, TRBV6-6 is recombined with TRBJ1-1; a tentative D match to TRBD1 spans 5 bases. The sequencing here drew on peripheral blood, taken before pregnancy. This receptor was identified in a female donor with multiple sclerosis, enrolled in a pregnancy study. The nucleotide sequence is TGTGCCAGCAGCGACAGAGCCACTGAAGCTTTCTTT. It specifies CASSDRATEAFF.